The 27 T cell receptor beta chains in this list originate from one sample, sequenced in a study of beta chain features in type 1 diabetes. Their cognate antigens are unknown. Sequencing targeted expressed TCRB transcripts, as all isolated RNA had been reverse transcribed. TCRdb's copy holds only in-frame clones and misses some; the assay was immunoSEQ multiplex PCR. The sample includes approximately 160,000 clones, around 63% of them seen just once. Study conclusions and caveats: Type 1 diabetes patients had TCRB CDR3s that were shorter (moderately but significantly so) in all four CD4+ subsets.

Input material: naive CD4+ T cells from blood. The receptors come from a man aged 25-45 years with type 1 diabetes.

The genes are TRBV20-1 and TRBJ1-2; D is unresolved. Trimming stripped 3 bases from V and 8 bases from J, with 7 bases between. This CDR3 comprises 10 residues. CDR1 and CDR2 from the germline V gene are DFQATT and SNEGSKA (reference sequence). CDR3 sequence (DNA): TGCAGTGCTAGCACGGACGGCTACACCTTC. Its protein is CSASTDGYTF.

This chain uses TRBV7-9 with TRBJ2-1, with D possibly matching TRBD2 (5 bases). Trimming cost V 3 bases and J 9 bases, with 9 bases left between them. This CDR3 contains 12 residues. Germline V CDR1 and CDR2: SEHNR, FQNEAQ (reference sequence). The DNA of the CDR3 is TGTGCCAGCAGCTTGTCTAGCCCTGAGCAGTTCTTC. Its protein product is CASSLSSPEQFF.

The rearrangement uses TRBV11-2 and TRBJ2-3; 10 positions match TRBD2. The ends lost 4 bases at V and 5 bases at J; junction bases unmatched: 3. This CDR3 contains 14 residues. The germline gives CDR1 SGHAT, CDR2 FQNNGV. In DNA, the CDR3 is TGTGCCAGCAGCTCAGCGGGGGGGCAAGATACGCAGTATTTT. Residues: CASSSAGGQDTQYF.

Comments on this clone: At the DNA level, this CDR3 is encoded by other sequences in the same sample as well. The J gene is TRBJ2-1, the V gene TRBV15; D remains unclear. This CDR3 is 15 amino acids long. V gave up 1 base and J gave up 4 bases, with 11 bases separating them. Germline values: CDR1 LNHNV, CDR2 YYDKDF (reference sequence). As DNA, the CDR3 is TGTGCCACCAGCAGAGCGGGCGCCTCGTACAATGAGCAGTTCTTC. Amino acids: CATSRAGASYNEQFF.

As regards this clone: Other DNA sequences in this sample translate to the same CDR3. The chain links TRBV11-2 to TRBJ2-3, with unresolved D. The ends were cut back, 1 base at V and 0 bases at J, with 5 bases in the middle. The CDR3 extends over 14 amino acids. Germline V gene sequence: CDR1 SGHAT, CDR2 FQNNGV. For the CDR3, the DNA is TGTGCCAGCAGCTTAGGTACTAGCACAGATACGCAGTATTTT. This encodes CASSLGTSTDTQYF.

The rearrangement links TRBV9 to TRBJ2-1; 9 bases agree with TRBD1. This CDR3 contains 15 residues. Trimming removed 6 bases from V and 0 bases from J; junction bases left unmatched: 4. Germline V gene sequence: CDR1 SGDLS, CDR2 YYNGEE. CDR3 sequence: CASTTGGLSYNEQFF. The DNA for the CDR3 is TGTGCCAGCACCACAGGGGGCCTCTCCTACAATGAGCAGTTCTTC.

J is TRBJ1-5 and V is TRBV15; D may be TRBD1 (5 bases). Germline-derived CDR1 and CDR2 are LNHNV and YYDKDF (reference sequence). V was pared by 5 bases and J by 6 bases, with 8 bases between. The CDR3 loop spans 12 amino acids. The CDR3 loop is CATSGRGQPQHF. Here the CDR3 DNA reads TGTGCCACCAGCGGTAGGGGTCAGCCCCAGCATTTT.

For the CDR3, the DNA is TGTGCCAGCAGCTTAGCTTCCAGAAATAATAATTCACCCCTCCACTTT. Its translation is CASSLASRNNNSPLHF. The chain recombines TRBV7-2 with TRBJ1-6; D gene unclear. The length of the CDR3 is 16 residues. Trimming took off 0 bases at V and 5 bases at J, with 11 bases between the two ends. Germline CDR1 and CDR2: SGHTA and FQGNSA.

The chain combines TRBV29-1 with TRBJ2-7; 7 bases agree with TRBD2. With 4 bases clipped from V and 1 base from J, the junction kept 7 bases outside the gene matches. Germline-derived CDR1 and CDR2 are SQVTM and ANQGSEA. CDR3 length equals 14 residues. CDR3 sequence reads: CSVGGDYFSYEQYF. Written as DNA, the CDR3 is TGCAGCGTTGGCGGGGACTACTTTTCCTACGAGCAGTACTTC.

In this sample, this clone turned up a few times. Its ends do not fully match the called genes, so a read error is possible. The chain is built from TRBV29-1 and TRBJ2-1; tentatively, D is TRBD1 (5 bases). Germline V gene data show CDR1 as SQVTM and CDR2 as ANQGSEA. The CDR3 contains 13 residues. The CDR3 bases are TGCAGCGTTGTAACGGACACCGAATTGGTTAATGTCTTC. Protein: CSVVTDTELVNVF.

The chain couples TRBV7-2 to TRBJ2-1; 8 nucleotides agree with TRBD1. Germline V gives CDR1 SGHTA, CDR2 FQGNSA. Losses at the gene ends were 1 base for V and 12 bases for J; bases not matched to a gene: 2. This CDR3 comprises 12 residues. As DNA, the CDR3 is TGTGCCAGCAGCTTAGGGGACAGGACGCAGTTCTTC. It specifies CASSLGDRTQFF. Full variable domain (missing parts from reference TRBV7-2 and TRBJ2-1): GAGVSQSPSNKVTEKGKDVELRCDPISGHTALYWYRQSLGQGLEFLIYFQGNSAPDKSGLPSDRFSAERTGGSVSTLTIQRTQQEDSAVYLCASSLGDRTQFFGPGTRLTVL.

Only one count was recorded for this clone. DNA of the CDR3: TGTGCCGTCTGGGGGTCCTACGAGCAGTACTTC. Translation gives CAVWGSYEQYF. The chain has TRBV30 and TRBJ2-7; either TRBD1 or TRBD2 may fit D (5 bases each). V shed 8 bases and J shed 1 base, with 9 bases lying between them. This CDR3 has 11 residues. The germline CDR1 and CDR2 sequences are GTSNPN and SVGIG (reference sequence).

This chain joins TRBV6-1 and TRBJ2-3; D not certain. V was shortened by 2 bases and J by 0 bases, with 6 bases between the two germline ends. The CDR3 has 14 residues. CDR1 and CDR2 (germline): MNHNS, SASEGT. CDR3 region: CASSEMASTDTQYF. CDR3 nucleotide sequence: TGTGCCAGCAGTGAAATGGCAAGCACAGATACGCAGTATTTT.

V is TRBV7-2 and J is TRBJ2-7, with TRBD2 matching over 14 bases. The CDR3 has 12 residues. The germline V gene encodes CDR1 SGHTA and CDR2 FQGNSA. With 10 bases clipped from V and 6 bases from J, the junction kept 2 bases outside the gene matches. In DNA, the CDR3 is TGTGCCACCGGACTAGCGGGGGGCGAGCAGTACTTC. This encodes CATGLAGGEQYF. The whole variable domain, filled in from reference TRBV7-2 and TRBJ2-7, reads GAGVSQSPSNKVTEKGKDVELRCDPISGHTALYWYRQSLGQGLEFLIYFQGNSAPDKSGLPSDRFSAERTGGSVSTLTIQRTQQEDSAVYLCATGLAGGEQYFGPGTRLTVT.

The chain combines TRBV30 with TRBJ2-1; D not certain. This CDR3 is 14 amino acids long. Germline V CDR1 and CDR2: GTSNPN, SVGIG (reference sequence). V was clipped by 3 bases and J by 0 bases, with 9 bases between them. The CDR3 loop reads CAWSGWSSYNEQFF. CDR3 nucleotide sequence: TGTGCCTGGAGCGGGTGGAGCTCCTACAATGAGCAGTTCTTC.

This chain joins TRBV6-5 and TRBJ2-2; no clear D. V lost 7 bases to trimming and J lost 7 bases, with 13 bases between them. The CDR3 is 13 amino acids. Germline V gives CDR1 MNHEY, CDR2 SVGAGI. As DNA, the CDR3 is TGTGCCAGCAAAATCGGATCGAACGGGGAGCTGTTTTTT. Translating gives CASKIGSNGELFF.

The genes are TRBV7-2 and TRBJ2-7; 10 positions match TRBD2. Losses at the gene ends were 3 bases for V and 3 bases for J; bases not matched to a gene: 8. The CDR3 spans 16 residues. Germline CDR1 SGHTA, CDR2 FQGNSA. In nucleotides, the CDR3 is TGTGCCAGCAGCTTGGCAGGGACTAGCGTTTTCTACGAGCAGTACTTC. It yields the protein CASSLAGTSVFYEQYF.

V and J are TRBV6-5 and TRBJ2-5; 9 bases are a match to TRBD1. This CDR3 spans 15 amino acids. Germline CDR1 reads MNHEY; CDR2 reads SVGAGI. The ends lost 5 bases at V and 0 bases at J; junction bases unmatched: 4. The CDR3: CASSRTGAYQETQYF. CDR3 nucleotide sequence: TGTGCCAGCAGTAGGACAGGGGCGTACCAAGAGACCCAGTACTTC.

The chain carries TRBV7-9 and TRBJ1-4; D unclear. The germline gives CDR1 SEHNR, CDR2 FQNEAQ (reference sequence). V lost 5 bases and J 8 bases, leaving 15 bases between the germline ends. The CDR3 length is 14 residues. CDR3 DNA: TGTGCCAGCAGCCTCGCGGGCCTCGAGGAAAAACTGTTTTTT. Its protein is CASSLAGLEEKLFF. Together with reference TRBV7-9 and TRBJ1-4, the CDR3 gives the full variable domain: DTGVSQNPRHKITKRGQNVTFRCDPISEHNRLYWYRQTLGQGPEFLTYFQNEAQLEKSRLLSDRFSAERPKGSFSTLEIQRTEQGDSAMYLCASSLAGLEEKLFFGSGTQLSVL.

The J gene is TRBJ2-3, the V gene TRBV9, with D maybe TRBD2 (6 bases). Trimming cost V 5 bases and J 0 bases, with 16 bases left between them. The CDR3 totals 16 residues. The germline V gene encodes CDR1 SGDLS and CDR2 YYNGEE. The CDR3: CASSRRGTHSTDTQYF. CDR3 in DNA: TGTGCCAGCAGTCGCCGGGGGACTCATAGCACAGATACGCAGTATTTT.

The rearrangement joins TRBV27 to TRBJ2-7; 9 bases are a match to TRBD1. This CDR3 comprises 16 residues. Losses at the gene ends were 9 bases for V and 2 bases for J; bases not matched to a gene: 14. Germline values: CDR1 MNHEY, CDR2 SMNVEV (reference sequence). CDR3 coding DNA: TGTGCCAGTATGGCCGGGTTGGGACAGGGACCCTACGAGCAGTACTTC. It codes for CASMAGLGQGPYEQYF.

The gene calls are TRBV9 and TRBJ1-2; no firm D call. V lost 0 bases, J lost 8 bases, and 8 bases lay in between. The germline CDR1 and CDR2 sequences are SGDLS and YYNGEE. This CDR3 region has 12 residues. The CDR3 protein is CASSVGTTGYTF. The CDR3 DNA reads TGTGCCAGCAGCGTAGGGACGACCGGCTACACCTTC.

The table lists this clone with a count of one. The chain has TRBV30 and TRBJ2-1; TRBD2 matches at 7 bases. This CDR3 has 15 amino acids. The germline V gene has CDR1 GTSNPN and CDR2 SVGIG (reference sequence). V trimming: 2 bases; J trimming: 6 bases; junction bases outside the gene matches: 10. CDR3 sequence: CAWSPGTTSLNEQFF. The CDR3 nucleotides read TGTGCCTGGAGTCCCGGGACTACAAGTCTCAATGAGCAGTTCTTC.

This clone was detected once. The V gene is TRBV7-2, the J gene TRBJ2-3; D call uncertain. The CDR3 is 15 amino acids. V was cut by 3 bases and J by 3 bases, with 13 bases left in between. Germline CDR1 SGHTA, CDR2 FQGNSA. In DNA form, the CDR3 reads TGTGCCAGCAGCTTCATACGTTTCCGGACAGATACGCAGTATTTT. Amino acids: CASSFIRFRTDTQYF.

In this sample, this clone turned up once. This chain connects TRBV19 to TRBJ1-3; D remains unclear. V was cut by 5 bases and J by 8 bases, with 7 bases left in between. Germline CDR1 LNHDA, CDR2 SQIVND (reference sequence). The CDR3 totals 11 residues. The CDR3 DNA follows: TGTGCCAGTAGTTTCCGGGACACCATATATTTT. Protein product: CASSFRDTIYF.

The chain carries TRBV9 and TRBJ2-5; D is perhaps TRBD1 or TRBD2 (6 bases each). With 4 bases removed from V and 4 bases from J, the gap between germline ends came to 11 bases. Germline-derived CDR1 and CDR2 are SGDLS and YYNGEE. There are 13 residues in the CDR3. The CDR3 region is CASSHGGVETQYF. Here the CDR3 DNA reads TGTGCCAGCAGCCACGGGGGCGTAGAGACCCAGTACTTC.

The chain combines TRBV20-1 with TRBJ1-1, with unresolved D. The CDR3 covers 11 residues. Trimming removed 3 bases from V and 5 bases from J, with 7 bases in between. CDR1 and CDR2 from the germline V gene are DFQATT and SNEGSKA (reference sequence). Written as DNA, the CDR3 is TGCAGTGCTAGCCGGGATACTGAAGCTTTCTTT. Translation gives CSASRDTEAFF.